This TCR beta chain derives from a study of PD-L1 blockade in urothelial cancer. Germline V gene data show CDR1 as LNHDA and CDR2 as SQIVND (reference sequence). With 3 bases clipped from V and 7 bases from J, the junction kept 0 bases outside the gene matches. The CDR3 covers 12 residues. Produced via immunoSEQ multiplex PCR; TCRdb's table is partial and in-frame only. The sample lists about 45,000 clones; about 88% were seen once. Time point reported: pretreatment peripheral blood. This TCR derives from a donor at least 40 years old with urothelial cancer. Sequencing was performed on PBMCs, taken around atezolizumab (anti-PD-L1) treatment. This chain joins TRBV19 and TRBJ2-1; 7 bases align to TRBD2. DNA for the CDR3: TGTGCCAGTAGTATCGGGGGGAATGAGCAGTTCTTC. This codes for CASSIGGNEQFF.